A single sample is the source of the 15 T cell receptor beta chains below, sequenced in a study of blood T cell repertoires in COVID-19. Only in-frame clones appear in the TCRdb table, and some are missing; sequencing was by immunoSEQ multiplex PCR. This sample has 88,000 or so clones; 70% to 80% occur once, and the top ten carry nearly 25%. The sample consisted of peripheral blood. Source of these receptors: a human donor in a cohort sampled during active COVID-19.

The chain couples TRBV5-5 to TRBJ2-1; TRBD1 agrees at 11 bases. The CDR3 contains 15 residues. CDR1 is SGHKS and CDR2 is YYEKEE in the germline V gene (reference sequence). V was pared by 4 bases and J by 3 bases, with 3 bases of the junction left unmatched. CDR3 in amino acids: CASSPGTGGYNEQFF. CDR3 coding DNA: TGTGCCAGCAGCCCGGGGACAGGGGGCTACAATGAGCAGTTCTTC.

The chain uses TRBV5-1 and TRBJ2-2; 9 bases match TRBD1. CDR1 is SGHRS and CDR2 is YFSETQ in the germline V gene. Trimming took 2 bases from V and 7 from J; bases not matched to a gene: 3. The CDR3 has 14 amino acids. CDR3 loop: CASSLQGAVGELFF. CDR3 bases: TGCGCCAGCAGCTTACAGGGGGCGGTCGGGGAGCTGTTTTTT.

The chain employs TRBV29-1 and TRBJ2-1; TRBD2 agrees at 10 bases. Per germline, CDR1 SQVTM and CDR2 ANQGSEA. V was clipped by 6 bases and J by 9 bases; unmatched bases: 11. This CDR3 spans 14 amino acids. CDR3 sequence reads: CSVSGTSVVSEQFF. The CDR3 DNA reads TGCAGCGTATCCGGGACTAGCGTGGTCAGTGAGCAGTTCTTC.

This clone was detected a few times. J is TRBJ2-3 and V is TRBV29-1, with TRBD1 as a possible D gene (6 bases). The CDR3 loop spans 15 amino acids. The germline V gene has CDR1 SQVTM and CDR2 ANQGSEA. The V end lost 4 bases, the J end lost 4 bases, and 18 bases lay between the germline ends. CDR3 DNA: TGCAGCGTTGGCATACAGGGAGAAGCGGCAGATACGCAGTATTTT. It yields the protein CSVGIQGEAADTQYF.

This clone was counted between two and nine times. J is TRBJ2-7 and V is TRBV6-6, with no clear D. The CDR3 has 13 residues. Germline CDR1 MNHNY, CDR2 SVGAGI (reference sequence). Trimming removed 4 bases from V and 0 bases from J, with 7 bases in between. CDR3 protein: CASSLAYSYEQYF. DNA for the CDR3: TGTGCCAGCAGTTTAGCATACTCCTACGAGCAGTACTTC.

This clone has more than one count but fewer than ten. This chain joins TRBV7-2 and TRBJ2-2; the match to TRBD1 covers 9 bases. Germline CDR1 is SGHTA and CDR2 is FQGNSA. The CDR3 is made up of 15 amino acids. Unmatched junction bases numbered 6, after V lost 3 bases and J lost 7 bases. CDR3 in DNA: TGTGCCAGCAGCTTCTGGGGGACAGGGAACGGGGAGCTGTTTTTT. Translation: CASSFWGTGNGELFF.

The chain carries TRBV5-6 and TRBJ2-5; TRBD2 aligns across 8 bases. The CDR3 covers 12 residues. Trimming removed 6 bases from V and 10 bases from J; junction bases left unmatched: 8. Germline V CDR1 and CDR2: SGHDT, YYEEEE. The CDR3, as DNA: TGTGCCAGCACCCGGTTTGCGGGGGGCCAGTACTTC. This translates into CASTRFAGGQYF. Together with reference TRBV5-6 and TRBJ2-5, the CDR3 gives the full variable domain: DAGVTQSPTHLIKTRGQQVTLRCSPKSGHDTVSWYQQALGQGPQFIFQYYEEEERQRGNFPDRFSGHQFPNYSSELNVNALLLGDSALYLCASTRFAGGQYFGPGTRLLVL.

The chain carries TRBV7-2 and TRBJ1-1; D is unclear. V was trimmed by 2 bases and J by 10 bases, leaving 14 bases between them. The CDR3 contains 13 residues. The germline V gene has CDR1 SGHTA and CDR2 FQGNSA. DNA for the CDR3: TGTGCCAGCAGCTTAAGTTCGACACCCAGAGCTTTCTTT. This codes for CASSLSSTPRAFF.

A few counts support this clone. The chain is built from TRBV28 and TRBJ2-7; 8 bases agree with TRBD1. Germline trimming cut 4 bases from V and 0 bases from J; bases unmatched to any gene: 5. This CDR3 region has 15 residues. Germline V gene data show CDR1 as MDHEN and CDR2 as SYDVKM. Here the CDR3 DNA reads TGTGCCAGCAGTTCGACAGGGGCCAACTCCTACGAGCAGTACTTC. Its translation is CASSSTGANSYEQYF.

The chain couples TRBV6-2 or TRBV6-3 to TRBJ1-5, with D hard to call. Germline loops: CDR1 MNHEY, CDR2 SVGEGT. Trimming removed 2 bases from V and 6 bases from J, with 8 bases in between. CDR3 length: 13 residues. CDR3 DNA: TGTGCCAGCAGTTACGATGGACTTCAGCCCCAGCATTTT. Encoded protein: CASSYDGLQPQHF.

J is TRBJ2-1 and V is TRBV6-4; TRBD2 agrees at 12 bases. CDR1 and CDR2 (germline): MRHNA, SNTAGT. V shed 5 bases and J 4 bases; nucleotides not matched to a gene: 15. The CDR3 extends over 19 amino acids. CDR3 nucleotides: TGTGCCAGCAGTCAGGGGCCTTGGACTAGCGGGAACCTTTACAATGAGCAGTTCTTC. Protein sequence: CASSQGPWTSGNLYNEQFF.

V is TRBV5-5 and J is TRBJ2-5; 13 bases match TRBD2. CDR1 is SGHKS and CDR2 is YYEKEE in the germline V gene (reference sequence). This CDR3 has 16 amino acids. V was clipped by 4 bases and J by 6 bases; unmatched bases: 9. The CDR3, as DNA: TGTGCCAGCAGCGGGACTAGCGGGGCGCCCGAACAGACCCAGTACTTC. It is translated as CASSGTSGAPEQTQYF.

A single count supports this clone. The chain has TRBV5-5 and TRBJ1-1; D remains ambiguous. This CDR3 comprises 12 residues. Germline CDR1 SGHKS, CDR2 YYEKEE (reference sequence). Trimming stripped 3 bases from V and 5 bases from J, with 8 bases between. The CDR3 reads CASSSPLTEAFF. CDR3 nucleotides: TGTGCCAGCAGCTCCCCTCTGACTGAAGCTTTCTTT.

The V and J genes are TRBV5-1 and TRBJ2-3, with TRBD1 matching over 9 bases. V gave up 4 bases and J gave up 0 bases; unmatched junction bases: 6. The CDR3 is 16 residues long. Per germline, CDR1 SGHRS and CDR2 YFSETQ. The CDR3 loop is CASSVAGTGSTDTQYF. CDR3 DNA sequence: TGCGCCAGCAGCGTGGCCGGGACAGGGAGCACAGATACGCAGTATTTT.

V gene TRBV7-8 combines with J gene TRBJ1-5; TRBD1 agrees at 7 bases. The CDR3 is made up of 21 amino acids. The germline V gene encodes CDR1 SGHVS and CDR2 FQNEAQ. Unmatched junction bases numbered 20, after V lost 2 bases and J lost 1 base. CDR3 nucleotides: TGTGCCAGCAGCTTATCCACCCAAGGGACAGAATTTTATGTGAGCAATCAGCCCCAGCATTTT. This gives the protein CASSLSTQGTEFYVSNQPQHF.